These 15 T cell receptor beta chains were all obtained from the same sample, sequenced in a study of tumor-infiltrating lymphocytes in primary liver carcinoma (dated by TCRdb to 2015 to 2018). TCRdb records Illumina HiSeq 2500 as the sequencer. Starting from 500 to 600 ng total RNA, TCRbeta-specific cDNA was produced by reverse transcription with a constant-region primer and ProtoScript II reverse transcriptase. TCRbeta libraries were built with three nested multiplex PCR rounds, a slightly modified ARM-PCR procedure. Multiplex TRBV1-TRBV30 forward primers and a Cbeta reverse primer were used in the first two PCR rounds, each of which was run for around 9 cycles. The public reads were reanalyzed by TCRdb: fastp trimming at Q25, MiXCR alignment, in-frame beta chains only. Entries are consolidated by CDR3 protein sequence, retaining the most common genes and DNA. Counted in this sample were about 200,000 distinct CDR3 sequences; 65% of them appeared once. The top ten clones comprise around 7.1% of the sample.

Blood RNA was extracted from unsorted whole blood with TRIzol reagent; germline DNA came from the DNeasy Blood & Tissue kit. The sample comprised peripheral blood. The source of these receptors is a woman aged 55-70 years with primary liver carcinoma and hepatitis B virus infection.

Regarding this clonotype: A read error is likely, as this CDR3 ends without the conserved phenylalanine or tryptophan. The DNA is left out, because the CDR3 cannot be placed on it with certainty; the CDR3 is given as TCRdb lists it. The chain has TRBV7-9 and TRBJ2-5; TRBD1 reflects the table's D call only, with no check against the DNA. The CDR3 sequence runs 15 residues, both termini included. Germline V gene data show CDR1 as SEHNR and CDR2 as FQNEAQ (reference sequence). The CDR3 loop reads CASSLGDRLQETQYL.

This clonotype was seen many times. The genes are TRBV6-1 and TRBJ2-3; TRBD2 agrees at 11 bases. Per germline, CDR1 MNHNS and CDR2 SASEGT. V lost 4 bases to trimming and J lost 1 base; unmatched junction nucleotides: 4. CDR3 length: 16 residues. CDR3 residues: CASSGGLAGRTDTQYF. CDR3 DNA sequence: TGTGCCAGCAGTGGTGGACTAGCGGGCCGCACAGATACGCAGTATTTT.

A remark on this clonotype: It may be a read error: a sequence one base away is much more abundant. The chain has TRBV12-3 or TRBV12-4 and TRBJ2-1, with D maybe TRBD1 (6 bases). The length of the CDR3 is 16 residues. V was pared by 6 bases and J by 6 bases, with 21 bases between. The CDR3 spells CASSVGRTVQGNEQFF. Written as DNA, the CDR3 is TGTGCCAGCAGCGTAGGAAGGACAGTTCAAGGCAATGAGCAGTTCTTC.

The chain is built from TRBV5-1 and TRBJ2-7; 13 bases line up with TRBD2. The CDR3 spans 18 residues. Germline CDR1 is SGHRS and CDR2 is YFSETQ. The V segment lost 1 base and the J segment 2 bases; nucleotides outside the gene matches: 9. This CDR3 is CASSLKIWTSGRAYEQYF. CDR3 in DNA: TGCGCCAGCAGCTTGAAAATCTGGACTAGCGGGAGAGCCTACGAGCAGTACTTC.

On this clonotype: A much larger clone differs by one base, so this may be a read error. As DNA, the CDR3 is TGTGCCAGCACTATCTGGGGAGACAGGGGGGATGACTACACCTTC. Translating it yields CASTIWGDRGDDYTF. The genes are TRBV12-3 or TRBV12-4 and TRBJ1-2, with TRBD1 matching 9 bases. This CDR3 is 15 amino acids long. The V segment lost 7 bases and the J segment 10 bases; nucleotides outside the gene matches: 16.

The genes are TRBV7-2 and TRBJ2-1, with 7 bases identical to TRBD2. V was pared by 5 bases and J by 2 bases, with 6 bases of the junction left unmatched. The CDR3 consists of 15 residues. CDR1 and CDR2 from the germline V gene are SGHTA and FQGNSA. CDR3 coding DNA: TGTGCCAGCAGCATAGGGCTAGCGGCCTACAATGAGCAGTTCTTC. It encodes CASSIGLAAYNEQFF.

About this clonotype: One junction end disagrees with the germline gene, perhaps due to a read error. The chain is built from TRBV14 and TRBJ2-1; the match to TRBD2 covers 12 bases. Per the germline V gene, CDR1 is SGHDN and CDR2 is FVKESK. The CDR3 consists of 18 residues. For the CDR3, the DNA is TGTGCCAGCGGCACTCGGACTAGCGGGATTGACTCCTACGATGAGCAGTTCTTC. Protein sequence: CASGTRTSGIDSYDEQFF.

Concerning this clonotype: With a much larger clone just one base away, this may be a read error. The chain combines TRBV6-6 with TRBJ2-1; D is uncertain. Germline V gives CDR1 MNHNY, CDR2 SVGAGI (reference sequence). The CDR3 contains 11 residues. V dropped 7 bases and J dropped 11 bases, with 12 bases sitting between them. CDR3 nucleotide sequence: TGTGCCAGCACTCACGCAGCGAAGCAGTTCTTC. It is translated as CASTHAAKQFF.

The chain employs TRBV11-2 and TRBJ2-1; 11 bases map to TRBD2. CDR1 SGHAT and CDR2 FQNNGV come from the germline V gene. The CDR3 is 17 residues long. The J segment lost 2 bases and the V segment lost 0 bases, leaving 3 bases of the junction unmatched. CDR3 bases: TGTGCCAGCAGCTTAGAGATAGCGGGGGGGCCCTACAATGAGCAGTTCTTC. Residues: CASSLEIAGGPYNEQFF.

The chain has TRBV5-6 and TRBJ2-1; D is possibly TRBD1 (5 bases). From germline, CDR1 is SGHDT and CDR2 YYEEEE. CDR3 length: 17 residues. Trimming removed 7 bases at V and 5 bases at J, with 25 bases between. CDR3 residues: CASVGQVGRKPNNEQFF. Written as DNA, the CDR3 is TGTGCCAGCGTGGGGCAGGTTGGCCGAAAGCCTAACAATGAGCAGTTCTTC.

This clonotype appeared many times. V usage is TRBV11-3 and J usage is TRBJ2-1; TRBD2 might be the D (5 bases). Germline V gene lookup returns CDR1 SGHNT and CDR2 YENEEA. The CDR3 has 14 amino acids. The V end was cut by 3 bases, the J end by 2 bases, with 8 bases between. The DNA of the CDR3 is TGTGCCAGCAGCTTCGGCGGGCCCTACAATGAGCAGTTCTTC. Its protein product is CASSFGGPYNEQFF.

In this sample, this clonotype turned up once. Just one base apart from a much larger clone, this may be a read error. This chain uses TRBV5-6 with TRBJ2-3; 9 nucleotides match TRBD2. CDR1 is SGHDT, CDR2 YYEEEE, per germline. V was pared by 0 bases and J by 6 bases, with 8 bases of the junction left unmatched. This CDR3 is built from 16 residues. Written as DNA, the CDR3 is TGTGCCAGCAGCTTGGTGGCTAGCGGGAACCACGATACGCAGTATTTT. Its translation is CASSLVASGNHDTQYF.

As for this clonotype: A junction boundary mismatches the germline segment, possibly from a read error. CDR3 in amino acids: CASNLEWGPNNPPLHF. As DNA, the CDR3 is TGTGCCAGCAACTTAGAGTGGGGACCGAATAATCCACCCCTCCACTTT. The genes are TRBV11-2 and TRBJ1-6; D is possibly TRBD1 (5 bases). The CDR3 totals 16 residues. Germline values: CDR1 SGHAT, CDR2 FQNNGV.

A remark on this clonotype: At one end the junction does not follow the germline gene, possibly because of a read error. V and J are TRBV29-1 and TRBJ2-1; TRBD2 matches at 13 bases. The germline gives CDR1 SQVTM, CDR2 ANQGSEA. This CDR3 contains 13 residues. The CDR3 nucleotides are TGCATCGTTGCAGGACTAGCGGGAGATGAGCAGTTCTTC. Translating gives CIVAGLAGDEQFF.

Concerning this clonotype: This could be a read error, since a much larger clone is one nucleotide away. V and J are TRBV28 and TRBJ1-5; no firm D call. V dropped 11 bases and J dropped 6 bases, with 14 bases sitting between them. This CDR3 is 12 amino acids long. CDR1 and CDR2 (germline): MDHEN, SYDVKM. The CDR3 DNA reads TGTGCCGGCCGGAGGCTATCTCAGCCCCAGCATTTT. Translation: CAGRRLSQPQHF.